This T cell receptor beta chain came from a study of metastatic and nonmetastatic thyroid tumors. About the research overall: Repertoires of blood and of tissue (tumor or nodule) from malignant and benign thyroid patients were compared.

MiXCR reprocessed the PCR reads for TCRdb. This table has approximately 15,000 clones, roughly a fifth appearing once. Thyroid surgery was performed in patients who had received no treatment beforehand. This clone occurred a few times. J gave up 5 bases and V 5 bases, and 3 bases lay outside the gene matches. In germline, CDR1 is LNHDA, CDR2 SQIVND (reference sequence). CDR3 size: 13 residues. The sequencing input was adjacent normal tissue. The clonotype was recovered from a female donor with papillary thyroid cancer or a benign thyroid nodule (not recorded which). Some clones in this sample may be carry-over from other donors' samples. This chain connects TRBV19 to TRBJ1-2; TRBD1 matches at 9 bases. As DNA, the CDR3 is TGTGCCAGTAGTGAAGACAGGGGGTATGGCTACACCTTC. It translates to CASSEDRGYGYTF.